The T cell receptor beta chain under discussion was sequenced for a study of CD8+CD57+ T cells in acquired aplastic anemia. Study summary: Sorted CD4+ plus CD8+ cells gave DNA averaging roughly 3 ug. Whole-study results and caveats: Researchers report that some 31 CD8+ CDR3 sequences appeared in both patients and controls.

This clonotype was seen a single time. Its antigen is not identified. Patients included in sequencing had previously demonstrated CD8+CD57+ cell expansion by flow cytometry. None of the patients had been given any therapy when their blood was sampled. Genomic DNA, the template, was used for profiling of the TCR beta VDJ and CDR3. In TCRdb, the reads were re-called with MiXCR into one record per CDR3 protein. The sample lists about 150,000 distinct CDR3 sequences, approximately 52% occurring once. The sequence derives from a human donor with aplastic anemia. Sequencing was done on a sample of sorted CD4+, CD8+, or CD8+CD57+ T cells (not recorded which) from PBMCs.

The DNA of the CDR3 is TGCAGTGCTAGAGATCTGTTAGCGGGAAAACGGAATACGCAGTATTTT. Translation gives CSARDLLAGKRNTQYF. J is TRBJ2-3 and V is TRBV20-1, with TRBD2 matching over 8 bases. From germline, CDR1 is DFQATT and CDR2 SNEGSKA (reference sequence). The CDR3 totals 16 residues. The junction had 12 bases not matched to a gene; V was cut back by 0 bases and J by 7 bases.